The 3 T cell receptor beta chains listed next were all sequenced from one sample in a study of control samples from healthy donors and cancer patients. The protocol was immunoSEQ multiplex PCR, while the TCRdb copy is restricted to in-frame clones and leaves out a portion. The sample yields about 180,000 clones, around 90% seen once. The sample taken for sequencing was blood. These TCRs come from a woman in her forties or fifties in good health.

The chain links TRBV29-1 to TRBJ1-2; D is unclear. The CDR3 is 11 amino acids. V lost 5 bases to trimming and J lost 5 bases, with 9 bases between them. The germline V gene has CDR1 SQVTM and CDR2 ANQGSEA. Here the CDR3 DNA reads TGCAGCGTTATCAGTATATATGGCTACACCTTC. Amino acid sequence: CSVISIYGYTF.

CDR3 coding DNA: TGTGCCAGCAGCCGGGGACCGCCTAACTATGGCTACACCTTC. This sequence encodes CASSRGPPNYGYTF. V is TRBV13 and J is TRBJ1-2; D possibly corresponds to TRBD1 (5 bases). With 5 bases removed from V and 0 bases from J, the gap between germline ends came to 10 bases. The CDR3 length is 14 residues. Germline V gene data show CDR1 as PRHDT and CDR2 as FYEKMQ (reference sequence). Combining the CDR3 with reference TRBV13 and TRBJ1-2 gives the whole variable domain AAGVIQSPRHLIKEKRETATLKCYPIPRHDTVYWYQQGPGQDPQFLISFYEKMQSDKGSIPDRFSAQQFSDYHSELNMSSLELGDSALYFCASSRGPPNYGYTFGSGTRLTVV.

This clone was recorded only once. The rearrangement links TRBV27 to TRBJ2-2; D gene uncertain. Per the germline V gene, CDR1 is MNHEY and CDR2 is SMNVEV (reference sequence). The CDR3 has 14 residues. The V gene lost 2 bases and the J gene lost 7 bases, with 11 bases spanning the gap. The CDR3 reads CASSLSYRGGELFF. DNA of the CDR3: TGTGCCAGCAGTTTAAGCTACAGAGGCGGGGAGCTGTTTTTT.